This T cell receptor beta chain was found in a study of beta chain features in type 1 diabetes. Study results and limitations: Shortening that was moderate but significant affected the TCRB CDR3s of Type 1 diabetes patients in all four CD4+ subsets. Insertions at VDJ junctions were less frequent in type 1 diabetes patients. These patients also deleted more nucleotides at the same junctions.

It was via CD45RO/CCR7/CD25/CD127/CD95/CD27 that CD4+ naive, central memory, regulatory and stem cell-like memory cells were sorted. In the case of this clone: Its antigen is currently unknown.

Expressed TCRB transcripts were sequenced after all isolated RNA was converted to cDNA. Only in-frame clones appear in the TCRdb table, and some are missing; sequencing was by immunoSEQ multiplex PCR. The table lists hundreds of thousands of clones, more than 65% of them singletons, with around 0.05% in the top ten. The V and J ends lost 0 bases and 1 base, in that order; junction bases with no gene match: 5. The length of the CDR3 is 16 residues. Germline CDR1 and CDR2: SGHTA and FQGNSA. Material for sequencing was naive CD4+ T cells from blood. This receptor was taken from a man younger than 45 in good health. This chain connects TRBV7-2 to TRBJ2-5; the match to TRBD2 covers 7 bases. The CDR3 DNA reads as TGTGCCAGCAGCTTAGCAGCTAGCGGAGGCCAAGAGACCCAGTACTTC. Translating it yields CASSLAASGGQETQYF.